Below are 15 T cell receptor beta chains sequenced from a single sample in a study of shared T cell receptors in the human thymus (dated by TCRdb to about 2021). Receptor libraries were prepared by the immunoSEQ multiplex PCR assay. This is the immuneACCESS table as TCRdb keeps it, with only in-frame sequences that have V and J called. A part of the clones is gone; compared with another copy, unresolved V genes explain less than half, and the rest is unexplained. Recorded for this sample are hundreds of thousands of clones; around 82% of them occurred a single time. Around 0.012% of the sample rests with the top ten. The sample was also linked to a second study, of human thymus T cells.

The sample was thymocytes. Receptor source: a boy less than two years old with a congenital heart defect. Donor details come from another sample of the same person, matched by shared clones.

The rearrangement joins TRBV28 to TRBJ2-7, with D perhaps matching TRBD2 (7 bases). Germline V gene sequence: CDR1 MDHEN, CDR2 SYDVKM. The CDR3 length is 15 residues. V lost 7 bases, J lost 4 bases, and 20 bases lay in between. As DNA, the CDR3 is TGTGCCAGCAATCTCGGAAGGGGGGGCTCGTACGAGCAGTACTTC. Translating gives CASNLGRGGSYEQYF.

The chain is built from TRBV5-4 and TRBJ2-3; 9 bases agree with TRBD1. Germline values: CDR1 SGHNT, CDR2 YYREEE (reference sequence). Unmatched junction bases numbered 7, after V lost 3 bases and J lost 2 bases. The CDR3 is made up of 16 amino acids. The CDR3 sequence is CASSWRDRAFTDTQYF. In DNA form, the CDR3 reads TGTGCCAGCAGCTGGAGGGACAGGGCATTCACAGATACGCAGTATTTT.

The V call is TRBV7-6, the J call TRBJ1-1; TRBD1 aligns across 7 bases. CDR3 length: 16 amino acids. Germline V gives CDR1 SGHVS, CDR2 FNYEAQ. V trimming: 5 bases; J trimming: 1 base; junction bases outside the gene matches: 10. CDR3 protein: CASSHRTGVGNTEAFF. The CDR3 DNA follows: TGTGCCAGCAGCCATAGGACAGGTGTGGGGAACACTGAAGCTTTCTTT.

Here the CDR3 DNA reads TGCAGCGCTCTCGACTCTGGAGGGAGCGATACGCAGTATTTT. This translates into CSALDSGGSDTQYF. The chain links TRBV29-1 to TRBJ2-3; a possible D gene is TRBD2 (6 bases). Trimming took 7 bases from V and 6 from J, leaving 20 bases between them. CDR1 and CDR2 (germline): SQVTM, ANQGSEA. The CDR3 contains 14 residues.

The chain links TRBV15 to TRBJ2-7; D gene unclear. The ends were cut back, 0 bases at V and 1 base at J, with 4 bases in the middle. The CDR3 contains 13 residues. Germline CDR1 is LNHNV and CDR2 is YYDKDF (reference sequence). CDR3 protein: CATSRDLSYEQYF. In nucleotides, the CDR3 is TGTGCCACCAGCAGAGATCTGTCCTACGAGCAGTACTTC.

This clone showed up just once. J is TRBJ1-2 and V is TRBV27; a weak D match, TRBD1 (6 bases). Germline V gene sequence: CDR1 MNHEY, CDR2 SMNVEV (reference sequence). The CDR3 totals 13 residues. Trimming left V 8 bases short and J 6 bases short, with 16 bases between. CDR3 nucleotide sequence: TGTGCCAGCCCCTCTGCAGGGGCGGATGGCTACACCTTC. This encodes CASPSAGADGYTF.

This chain joins TRBV6-5 and TRBJ1-5; D might be TRBD1 (6 bases). This CDR3 is 15 amino acids long. Looked up from germline, CDR1 is MNHEY and CDR2 is SVGAGI. V was cut by 5 bases and J by 9 bases, with 20 bases left in between. The CDR3 protein is CASSPSRQVRRPQHF. Written as DNA, the CDR3 is TGTGCCAGCAGTCCGTCTCGACAGGTCCGTCGGCCCCAGCATTTT.

V usage is TRBV9 and J usage is TRBJ2-7; 7 positions agree with TRBD2. Germline V lookup: CDR1 SGDLS, CDR2 YYNGEE. V was pared by 4 bases and J by 2 bases, with 12 bases of the junction left unmatched. The CDR3 is made up of 16 amino acids. The CDR3 protein is CASSPGTTEPPYEQYF. The DNA of the CDR3 is TGTGCCAGCAGCCCTGGGACTACCGAACCTCCCTACGAGCAGTACTTC.

The rearrangement joins TRBV15 to TRBJ1-2; D perhaps matches TRBD1 (5 bases). This CDR3 is built from 13 residues. Germline V gene lookup returns CDR1 LNHNV and CDR2 YYDKDF (reference sequence). Trimming removed 3 bases at V and 6 bases at J, with 11 bases between. The CDR3, as DNA: TGTGCCACCAGCAGCCAGGGATTCCATGGCTACACCTTC. Protein: CATSSQGFHGYTF.

The J gene is TRBJ2-7, the V gene TRBV6-6; TRBD1 aligns across 10 bases. CDR1 and CDR2 (germline): MNHNY, SVGAGI (reference sequence). CDR3 length equals 14 residues. The trim removed 10 bases at V and 2 bases at J, leaving 8 bases unmatched. CDR3 sequence: CATRKDRGAYEQYF. CDR3 coding DNA: TGTGCCACAAGAAAGGACAGGGGGGCCTACGAGCAGTACTTC.

The genes are TRBV7-2 and TRBJ2-4; 8 positions match TRBD2. CDR1 and CDR2 (germline): SGHTA, FQGNSA. V was pared by 5 bases and J by 6 bases, with 9 bases of the junction left unmatched. The CDR3 runs to 15 residues. The CDR3 DNA reads TGTGCCAGCAGCGGCAAAGGACTAGCAGGAAACATTCAGTACTTC. As protein: CASSGKGLAGNIQYF.

The chain's CDR3 is CASSPTVQRESGELFF. As DNA, the CDR3 is TGTGCCAGCAGCCCTACGGTACAGCGGGAGTCCGGGGAGCTGTTTTTT. The genes are TRBV11-2 and TRBJ2-2; 8 nucleotides match TRBD2. V shed 5 bases, J shed 6 bases, and the junction held 11 bases outside the gene matches. The germline V gene has CDR1 SGHAT and CDR2 FQNNGV. The CDR3 is 16 residues long.

This clone was observed a few times. This chain uses TRBV30 with TRBJ2-3; 8 bases map to TRBD1. J was trimmed by 10 bases and V by 8 bases; bases with no gene match: 14. The length of the CDR3 is 13 residues. Germline V gene sequence: CDR1 GTSNPN, CDR2 SVGIG (reference sequence). CDR3 sequence (DNA): TGTGCCGGGACAGGCCGATTGGGGGGAGCGCAGTATTTT. Translating it yields CAGTGRLGGAQYF.

The chain uses TRBV11-2 and TRBJ2-1; tentatively, D is TRBD2 (6 bases). The V end was cut by 1 base, the J end by 0 bases, with 10 bases between. The CDR3 is made up of 16 amino acids. Germline values: CDR1 SGHAT, CDR2 FQNNGV. Here the CDR3 DNA reads TGTGCCAGCAGCTTAGCAGTGGAGGGCTCCTACAATGAGCAGTTCTTC. Translation gives CASSLAVEGSYNEQFF.

This chain joins TRBV7-2 and TRBJ1-3; D may be TRBD1 (6 bases). Germline V gene data show CDR1 as SGHTA and CDR2 as FQGNSA. The CDR3 loop spans 16 amino acids. V lost 5 bases, J lost 0 bases, and 14 bases lay in between. For the CDR3, the DNA is TGTGCCAGCAGCCCCCGGACAGAAAGCTCTGGAAACACCATATATTTT. It encodes CASSPRTESSGNTIYF.